This T cell receptor (beta chain) originates from a study of T-cell reconstitution after alpha-beta-depleted transplantation in children. During its preparation, the TCRbeta library received unique molecular identifiers. Each CDR3 protein gets one entry after TCRdb re-called the PCR reads with MiXCR. The sample has 300,000 or so distinct CDR3 sequences, 20% to 30% seen once. This clonotype was seen a few times. CDR3 length: 16 amino acids. With 4 bases clipped from V and 5 bases from J, the junction kept 8 bases outside the gene matches. Germline CDR1 is SGHRS and CDR2 is YFSETQ. Sequences were derived from PBMCs, mostly from graft donor cells, sampled 180 days after TCRalphabeta/CD19-depleted stem cell transplant. V usage is TRBV5-1 and J usage is TRBJ2-5; TRBD2 aligns across 13 bases. The receptor's source is a male patient younger than 18 who had a stem cell transplant for acute lymphoblastic leukemia, so the T cells may come from the graft donor. This CDR3 reads CASSGQGLAGKETQYF. The CDR3 DNA reads TGCGCCAGCAGCGGACAGGGACTAGCGGGAAAGGAGACCCAGTACTTC. Variable domain in full (rest from reference TRBV5-1 and TRBJ2-5): KAGVTQTPRYLIKTRGQQVTLSCSPISGHRSVSWYQQTPGQGLQFLFEYFSETQRNKGNFPGRFSGRQFSNSRSEMNVSTLELGDSALYLCASSGQGLAGKETQYFGPGTRLLVL.